This T cell receptor beta chain was obtained from a study of human T cells and chemical hapten exposure. Overall study context: The variation in per-sample TCR yields arose mainly from small differences in pooled library volumes. Notes on the study in general: Sensitizing to DPC left TCRs with a frequency above 1 in 1000 unaltered.

For the library, individual cDNA molecules each received unique molecular identifiers. In the study's own analysis: A typical sample had roughly 91,000 TCRs, with about 20,000 to 700,000 overall. TCRdb re-called the RACE reads with MiXCR, one entry per CDR3 protein. These V and J calls originate from TCRdb's pipeline instead of the authors' own analysis. Of about 70,000 distinct CDR3 sequences in the sample, around 6.1% were seen once. This clonotype was recorded at least ten times. As yet, its antigen is unknown. Time point specified: healthy volunteer bleed at 6 weeks. Total RNA was extracted from unfractionated whole blood. Trimming stripped 4 bases from V and 11 bases from J, with 13 bases between. Germline CDR1 GTSNPN, CDR2 SVGIG (reference sequence). The length of the CDR3 is 11 residues.

The source of this sequence is a female donor in good health. Some clones in this sample may be carry-over from other donors' samples. The chain joins TRBV30 to TRBJ2-3; D might be TRBD2 (5 bases). The sample consisted of whole blood. CDR3 amino acids: CAWNEVRGQYF. Written as DNA, the CDR3 is TGTGCCTGGAACGAAGTCCGGGGGCAGTATTTT.